One sample yielded the 20 T cell receptor beta chains listed below, sequenced in a study of blood T cell repertoires in COVID-19. The method was immunoSEQ multiplex PCR; TCRdb's version includes in-frame clones alone and lacks a portion of them. The table lists around 77,000 clones, about 83% of them singletons. Source material: peripheral blood. Source of these receptors: a man aged 25 to 40 with COVID-19, enrolled during active disease.

This rearrangement joins TRBV28 to TRBJ1-5; D gene ambiguous. V was clipped by 1 base and J by 5 bases, with 6 bases between them. Per the germline V gene, CDR1 is MDHEN and CDR2 is SYDVKM. This CDR3 has 13 residues. CDR3 in amino acids: CASSLYGDQPQHF. CDR3 bases: TGTGCCAGCAGTTTATATGGAGATCAGCCCCAGCATTTT.

This clone was seen more than once but under ten times. This CDR3 reads CASSVLSGLPNEKLFF. The DNA of the CDR3 is TGTGCCAGCAGCGTCCTGTCGGGACTGCCTAATGAAAAACTGTTTTTT. The gene calls are TRBV7-9 and TRBJ1-4, with D possibly matching TRBD1 (5 bases). The V end lost 5 bases, the J end lost 3 bases, and 16 bases lay between the germline ends. Looked up from germline, CDR1 is SEHNR and CDR2 is FQNEAQ (reference sequence). The CDR3 extends over 16 amino acids.

This CDR3 is CASSTGGPAGELFF. CDR3 nucleotide sequence: TGTGCCAGCAGTACAGGGGGTCCGGCCGGGGAGCTGTTTTTT. The chain combines TRBV28 with TRBJ2-2, with 8 bases fitting TRBD1. The V segment lost 5 bases and the J segment 6 bases; nucleotides outside the gene matches: 5. The CDR3 loop spans 14 amino acids. CDR1 MDHEN and CDR2 SYDVKM come from the germline V gene.

The chain joins TRBV7-2 to TRBJ2-2; maybe TRBD2 (5 bases). This CDR3 spans 14 amino acids. Trimming stripped 3 bases from V and 7 bases from J, with 12 bases between. Germline CDR1 reads SGHTA; CDR2 reads FQGNSA. The DNA of the CDR3 is TGTGCCAGCAGCTTGGATGGAGGAAGCGGGGAGCTGTTTTTT. Translation: CASSLDGGSGELFF.

This rearrangement joins TRBV2 to TRBJ2-1, with 10 bases lining up with TRBD2. The V and J ends lost 6 bases and 2 bases, in that order; junction bases with no gene match: 4. The CDR3 sequence is 15 residues long. CDR1 SNHLY and CDR2 FYNNEI come from the germline V gene. The DNA for the CDR3 is TGTGCCAGCAGCCGTACTAGCGGGGCCTACAATGAGCAGTTCTTC. Its protein is CASSRTSGAYNEQFF.

The chain has TRBV10-3 and TRBJ2-5, with D possibly matching TRBD2 (6 bases). Trimming removed 0 bases at V and 0 bases at J, with 11 bases between. Per germline, CDR1 ENHRY and CDR2 SYGVKD. This CDR3 is built from 16 residues. DNA for the CDR3: TGTGCCATCAGTGAGTCTCTAGCGCCGCACCAAGAGACCCAGTACTTC. Amino acid sequence: CAISESLAPHQETQYF.

This chain joins TRBV19 and TRBJ1-5; tentatively, D is TRBD1 (5 bases). Between the trimmed V and J ends, which lost 7 bases and 8 bases, there was a span of 15 bases. The CDR3 loop spans 13 amino acids. Germline V CDR1 and CDR2: LNHDA, SQIVND (reference sequence). CDR3 in DNA: TGTGCCAGTAATGAGCTTACGGGGGAGCCCCAGCATTTT. Translated, it gives CASNELTGEPQHF.

The chain links TRBV9 to TRBJ2-3, with a weak D call TRBD2 (6 bases). The CDR3 extends over 16 amino acids. The ends were cut back, 0 bases at V and 3 bases at J, with 14 bases in the middle. Germline V lookup: CDR1 SGDLS, CDR2 YYNGEE. The CDR3 nucleotides are TGTGCCAGCAGCGTAGCGGGGGATACAGCGACAGATACGCAGTATTTT. Translated: CASSVAGDTATDTQYF.

The V gene is TRBV24-1, the J gene TRBJ2-5; 8 bases are shared with TRBD1. Trimming cost V 3 bases and J 5 bases; bases outside gene matches: 10. The CDR3 consists of 16 residues. Germline CDR1 reads KGHDR; CDR2 reads SFDVKD. The chain's CDR3 is CATSDPGQGGWETQYF. The CDR3 nucleotides read TGTGCCACCAGTGATCCCGGACAGGGTGGATGGGAGACCCAGTACTTC.

The rearrangement joins TRBV6-5 to TRBJ2-1; 9 nucleotides align to TRBD2. Unmatched junction bases numbered 3, after V lost 6 bases and J lost 0 bases. This CDR3 is 15 amino acids long. Germline V gene sequence: CDR1 MNHEY, CDR2 SVGAGI. CDR3 coding DNA: TGTGCCAGCAGGACTAGCGGAAGCTCCTACAATGAGCAGTTCTTC. It specifies CASRTSGSSYNEQFF.

The V gene is TRBV19, the J gene TRBJ1-5, with TRBD1 as a possible D gene (6 bases). The CDR3 is made up of 16 amino acids. V was trimmed by 3 bases and J by 4 bases, leaving 16 bases between them. Germline CDR1 LNHDA, CDR2 SQIVND (reference sequence). The CDR3 loop is CASSIYQDSVNQPQHF. CDR3 nucleotide sequence: TGTGCCAGTAGTATTTATCAGGACAGCGTAAATCAGCCCCAGCATTTT.

The chain uses TRBV4-2 and TRBJ1-2; a weak D match, TRBD1 (5 bases). Germline V gives CDR1 LGHNA, CDR2 YNFKEQ. This CDR3 is 17 amino acids long. Trimming took off 2 bases at V and 5 bases at J, with 21 bases between the two ends. The CDR3 spells CASSQPTDRRVGYGYTF. The CDR3, as DNA: TGTGCCAGCAGCCAACCCACCGACCGCAGGGTAGGGTATGGCTACACCTTC.

The chain is built from TRBV2 and TRBJ2-4; TRBD1 is a possible D gene (6 bases). The CDR3 is 15 amino acids. With 4 bases removed from V and 0 bases from J, the gap between germline ends came to 10 bases. Looked up from germline, CDR1 is SNHLY and CDR2 is FYNNEI. CDR3 sequence (DNA): TGTGCCAGCAGTGCGGACAGACTAGCCAAAAACATTCAGTACTTC. This sequence encodes CASSADRLAKNIQYF.

The J gene is TRBJ2-3, the V gene TRBV7-9; D might be TRBD2 (6 bases). The CDR3 totals 15 residues. Germline CDR1 SEHNR, CDR2 FQNEAQ (reference sequence). Deletions cut 6 bases from V and 2 bases from J, with 15 bases between. CDR3 loop: CASRPPGLNTDTQYF. CDR3 DNA: TGTGCCAGCAGGCCTCCGGGACTTAACACAGATACGCAGTATTTT. The full variable domain, rest sourced from reference TRBV7-9 and TRBJ2-3, is DTGVSQNPRHKITKRGQNVTFRCDPISEHNRLYWYRQTLGQGPEFLTYFQNEAQLEKSRLLSDRFSAERPKGSFSTLEIQRTEQGDSAMYLCASRPPGLNTDTQYFGPGTRLTVL.

About this clone: Other DNA variants within this sample encode the same CDR3. This sequence joins TRBV6-5 and TRBJ1-5; no definite D call. The CDR3 is made up of 15 amino acids. Germline V gene data show CDR1 as MNHEY and CDR2 as SVGAGI. V was cut by 0 bases and J by 5 bases, with 11 bases left in between. The CDR3 DNA is TGTGCCAGCAGTTACTCGAGACACCACGATCAGCCCCAGCATTTT. As protein: CASSYSRHHDQPQHF.

This chain uses TRBV7-9 with TRBJ2-7, with a possible D match to TRBD2 (5 bases). The V gene lost 5 bases and the J gene lost 3 bases, with 11 bases spanning the gap. Germline V gene lookup returns CDR1 SEHNR and CDR2 FQNEAQ (reference sequence). CDR3 length: 13 residues. This CDR3 is CASSGGLHYEQYF. Written as DNA, the CDR3 is TGTGCCAGCAGCGGAGGACTCCACTACGAGCAGTACTTC.

The V call is TRBV7-9, the J call TRBJ2-3; 7 bases fit TRBD1. This CDR3 has 16 amino acids. With 5 bases clipped from V and 2 bases from J, the junction kept 10 bases outside the gene matches. The germline gives CDR1 SEHNR, CDR2 FQNEAQ (reference sequence). In DNA, the CDR3 is TGTGCCAGCAGCCCCCAGATCGGGACAGCCACAGATACGCAGTATTTT. Translation: CASSPQIGTATDTQYF.

This chain connects TRBV4-3 to TRBJ1-4, with a tentative D call TRBD1 (6 bases). CDR3 length: 16 amino acids. Germline CDR1 is LGHNA and CDR2 is YSLEER. V shed 0 bases and J shed 8 bases, with 16 bases lying between them. CDR3 nucleotides: TGCGCCAGCAGCCAAGAAGGGACAATCACCAAGGAAAAACTGTTTTTT. Its protein is CASSQEGTITKEKLFF.

The rearrangement uses TRBV7-8 and TRBJ1-1; 8 nucleotides match TRBD1. J gave up 11 bases and V 3 bases, and 11 bases lay outside the gene matches. CDR1 and CDR2 from the germline V gene are SGHVS and FQNEAQ. The CDR3 extends over 14 amino acids. The CDR3 loop reads CASSLGTGARWAFF. The CDR3 nucleotides read TGTGCCAGCAGCTTGGGGACAGGTGCGAGGTGGGCTTTCTTT.

This chain joins TRBV9 and TRBJ2-2, with TRBD2 identical over 10 bases. Germline V gives CDR1 SGDLS, CDR2 YYNGEE. V gave up 2 bases and J gave up 2 bases; unmatched junction bases: 12. The length of the CDR3 is 19 residues. The CDR3 DNA is TGTGCCAGCAGCGTCGGGGATAGCGGGAGGATCCTTAACACCGGGGAGCTGTTTTTT. Its translation: CASSVGDSGRILNTGELFF.